This T cell receptor beta chain was sequenced in a study of CD8 T cells in Susac syndrome. Study observations and caveats: Detection of Susac-specific public clones gave approximately 16 in total CD8+ repertoires and roughly 5 in CD8+ TEMRA repertoires.

Random-hexamer reverse transcription was applied to roughly 0.5 to 1 ug RNA. Amplification of TCR beta CDR3 by immunoSEQ multiplex PCR spanned 54 Vbeta and 13 Jbeta. TCRdb independently ran MiXCR on the immunoSEQ multiplex PCR reads; one entry per CDR3 protein. The sample consists of approximately 80,000 distinct CDR3 sequences, roughly 94% of them appearing once. The length of the CDR3 is 15 residues. CDR1 and CDR2 (germline): KGHSH, LQKENI. The V gene lost 3 bases and the J gene lost 6 bases, with 12 bases spanning the gap. Remarks on this clonotype: Its specificity is unknown.

The sample consisted of CD8+ T cells from PBMCs. The chain is built from TRBV18 and TRBJ1-6, with D uncertain. The receptor was derived from a human donor with Susac syndrome. For the CDR3, the DNA is TGTGCCAGCTCACCCGATGCGGTTCCTAATTCACCCCTCCACTTT. Translation gives CASSPDAVPNSPLHF. The variable domain in full, with the rest retrieved from reference TRBV18 and TRBJ1-6, is NAGVMQNPRHLVRRRGQEARLRCSPMKGHSHVYWYRQLPEEGLKFMVYLQKENIIDESGMPKERFSAEFPKEGPSILRIQQVVRGDSAAYFCASSPDAVPNSPLHFGNGTRLTVT.